The entry that follows covers one T cell receptor beta chain sequence. Its antigen is currently unknown. Regarding time point: late sampling 161 to 241 days after vaccination in three convalescent patients. The treatment was: approximately 9-day PBMC culture with coronavirus spike peptide pools or control peptides (ViraFEST assay). ViraFEST enlarged antigen-specific T cell populations with peptide pools and afterwards sequenced TCRs. This record comes from a study of vaccination and CD4 T cells after COVID-19. Study overall: Sampling after COVID took place at a median of about 91 days (range 35 to 161) following diagnosis.

Sequenced with the Oncomine TCR Beta short-read assay was DNA taken from cultured CD4+ T cells. From the PCR reads, TCRdb called clonotypes with MiXCR, one entry per CDR3 protein. The table has tens of thousands of distinct CDR3 sequences, around a third seen once. J was trimmed by 4 bases and V by 7 bases; bases with no gene match: 7. The CDR3 contains 14 residues. Per the germline V gene, CDR1 is MNHEY and CDR2 is SVGEGT. The specimen was CD4+ T cells from blood, cultured in vitro, collected about 7 months after SARS-CoV-2 vaccination. The sequence derives from a human donor who had recovered from COVID-19. This chain joins TRBV6-2 or TRBV6-3 and TRBJ2-1, with 7 bases fitting TRBD1. Here the CDR3 DNA reads TGTGCCAGCACCAACATACAGGGGTACAATGAGCAGTTCTTC. Its translation: CASTNIQGYNEQFF.